One sample yielded the 13 T cell receptor beta chains listed below, sequenced in a study of cytomegalovirus exposure and HLA in healthy donors. This PCR relied on a set of 60 Vbeta primers and 13 Jbeta primers. The method was immunoSEQ multiplex PCR; TCRdb's version includes in-frame clones alone and lacks a portion of them. The sample yields over 150,000 clones, about 80% seen once. Sequenced sample: PBMCs. The receptors were sampled from a woman between 45 and 60 years old in good health and CMV-seronegative.

The J gene is TRBJ2-3, the V gene TRBV11-2; TRBD1 matches 9 bases. With V trimmed by 3 bases and J by 2 bases, 6 bases remained unmatched. CDR1 and CDR2 (germline): SGHAT, FQNNGV. The CDR3 spans 16 residues. CDR3 in amino acids: CASSLGGTGYTDTQYF. The CDR3, as DNA: TGTGCCAGCAGCTTGGGCGGGACAGGGTACACAGATACGCAGTATTTT.

V and J are TRBV6-5 and TRBJ2-2; no clear D. The CDR3 is made up of 13 amino acids. V lost 7 bases and J lost 7, with 13 bases in between. Germline CDR1 and CDR2: MNHEY and SVGAGI. The CDR3 reads CASTRLLGGELFF. The CDR3 nucleotides are TGTGCCAGCACTAGGCTCCTTGGCGGGGAGCTGTTTTTT.

This clone was seen once. This sequence joins TRBV4-1 and TRBJ2-3; 10 bases align to TRBD2. The ends lost 3 bases at V and 1 base at J; junction bases unmatched: 7. The CDR3 loop spans 17 amino acids. Germline V gene data show CDR1 as MGHRA and CDR2 as YSYEKL. This CDR3 reads CASSQGGAGGGTDTQYF. In nucleotides, the CDR3 is TGCGCCAGCAGCCAGGGGGGAGCGGGAGGGGGCACAGATACGCAGTATTTT.

V usage is TRBV19 and J usage is TRBJ1-2, with 9 bases lining up with TRBD1. Germline trimming cut 9 bases from V and 1 base from J; bases unmatched to any gene: 6. This CDR3 has 14 residues. Looked up from germline, CDR1 is LNHDA and CDR2 is SQIVND (reference sequence). This chain's CDR3 is CASSWTGVNYGYTF. CDR3 nucleotide sequence: TGTGCCAGCAGTTGGACAGGGGTTAACTATGGCTACACCTTC.

The chain has TRBV2 and TRBJ2-7; D call uncertain. Trimming removed 6 bases from V and 6 bases from J, with 6 bases in between. CDR1 and CDR2 (germline): SNHLY, FYNNEI. The CDR3 covers 10 residues. CDR3 bases: TGTGCCAGCAGACAATCCGAGCAGTACTTC. The encoded protein is CASRQSEQYF.

This clone was seen only once. The chain joins TRBV9 to TRBJ1-5, with no clear D. CDR3 length: 13 residues. The ends were cut back, 3 bases at V and 6 bases at J, with 10 bases in the middle. Germline loops: CDR1 SGDLS, CDR2 YYNGEE. As DNA, the CDR3 is TGTGCCAGCAGCGCCGCCCCGGTTCAGCCCCAGCATTTT. It codes for CASSAAPVQPQHF.

The genes are TRBV12-5 and TRBJ2-6; 10 nucleotides align to TRBD1. Germline V lookup: CDR1 LGHNT, CDR2 FRNRAP. V lost 6 bases, J lost 1 base, and 9 bases stayed unmatched. The CDR3 runs 18 residues. CDR3 sequence: CASGSDRGRGSGANVLTF. The CDR3 coding sequence is TGTGCTAGTGGCTCTGACAGGGGGCGGGGGTCTGGGGCCAACGTCCTGACTTTC.

The V call is TRBV28, the J call TRBJ1-2; TRBD1 matches at 10 bases. J gave up 7 bases and V 5 bases, and 13 bases lay outside the gene matches. Looked up from germline, CDR1 is MDHEN and CDR2 is SYDVKM. This CDR3 spans 16 amino acids. CDR3 sequence: CASSPTRTGGVVGYTF. CDR3 nucleotides: TGTGCCAGCAGTCCCACCAGGACAGGGGGAGTGGTTGGCTACACCTTC.

Concerning this clone itself: The identical CDR3 is also encoded by other nucleotide sequences in the sample. The chain has TRBV28 and TRBJ2-7; maybe TRBD1 (6 bases). The CDR3 runs to 13 residues. V gave up 3 bases and J gave up 3 bases, with 9 bases separating them. From germline, CDR1 is MDHEN and CDR2 SYDVKM. The CDR3: CASSLRTVYEQYF. CDR3 nucleotides: TGTGCCAGCAGTTTGAGGACAGTCTACGAGCAGTACTTC.

This clone was seen a few times. The chain joins TRBV18 to TRBJ2-2; TRBD1 matches 7 bases. The germline V gene has CDR1 KGHSH and CDR2 LQKENI. This CDR3 region has 15 residues. Losses at the gene ends were 4 bases for V and 3 bases for J; bases not matched to a gene: 5. CDR3 sequence reads: CASSLGTAYTGELFF. In DNA form, the CDR3 reads TGTGCCAGCTCACTTGGGACAGCTTACACCGGGGAGCTGTTTTTT.

The chain joins TRBV27 to TRBJ2-1; D possibly corresponds to TRBD2 (5 bases). Per germline, CDR1 MNHEY and CDR2 SMNVEV (reference sequence). This CDR3 has 15 residues. Deletions cut 3 bases from V and 5 bases from J, with 14 bases between. The CDR3 DNA is TGTGCCAGCAGTTTCGGCGGGCTTTACGACAATGAGCAGTTCTTC. Amino acid sequence: CASSFGGLYDNEQFF.

The V call is TRBV5-1, the J call TRBJ1-2; a possible D gene is TRBD1 (5 bases). This CDR3 has 13 residues. Germline V gives CDR1 SGHRS, CDR2 YFSETQ. Deletions cut 4 bases from V and 5 bases from J, with 12 bases between. This CDR3 is CASSPPEGYGYTF. CDR3 DNA sequence: TGCGCCAGCAGCCCCCCGGAGGGGTATGGCTACACCTTC. Full variable domain (outside the CDR3, taken from reference TRBV5-1 and TRBJ1-2): KAGVTQTPRYLIKTRGQQVTLSCSPISGHRSVSWYQQTPGQGLQFLFEYFSETQRNKGNFPGRFSGRQFSNSRSEMNVSTLELGDSALYLCASSPPEGYGYTFGSGTRLTVV.

The rearrangement links TRBV6-5 to TRBJ1-5; 12 positions agree with TRBD1. This CDR3 has 16 amino acids. With V trimmed by 2 bases and J by 5 bases, 4 bases remained unmatched. Germline V CDR1 and CDR2: MNHEY, SVGAGI. CDR3 sequence: CASSYRGTGGDQPQHF. The CDR3 DNA reads TGTGCCAGCAGTTACCGTGGGACAGGGGGCGATCAGCCCCAGCATTTT.